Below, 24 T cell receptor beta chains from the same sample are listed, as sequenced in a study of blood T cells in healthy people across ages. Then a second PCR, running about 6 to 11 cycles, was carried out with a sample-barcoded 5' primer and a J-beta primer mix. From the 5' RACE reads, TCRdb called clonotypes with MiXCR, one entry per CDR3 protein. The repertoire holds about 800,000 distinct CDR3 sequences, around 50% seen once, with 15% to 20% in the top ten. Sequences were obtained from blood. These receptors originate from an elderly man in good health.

CDR3 in DNA: TGTGCCAGCAGTCACCTAAGCGGGACAGGGGAAGATACGCAGTATTTT. It yields the protein CASSHLSGTGEDTQYF. V is TRBV6-2 or TRBV6-3 and J is TRBJ2-3; 10 bases map to TRBD1. This CDR3 spans 16 amino acids. V trimming: 5 bases; J trimming: 5 bases; junction bases outside the gene matches: 10. Germline CDR1 reads MNHEY; CDR2 reads SVGEGT.

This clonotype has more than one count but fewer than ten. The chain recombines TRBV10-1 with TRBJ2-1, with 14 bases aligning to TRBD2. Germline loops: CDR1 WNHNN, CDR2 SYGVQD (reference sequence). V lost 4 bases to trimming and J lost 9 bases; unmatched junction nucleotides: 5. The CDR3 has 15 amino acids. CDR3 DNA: TGCGCCAGCAGTGCCGGGACTAGCGGGAGTCTTGAGCAGTTCTTC. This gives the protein CASSAGTSGSLEQFF.

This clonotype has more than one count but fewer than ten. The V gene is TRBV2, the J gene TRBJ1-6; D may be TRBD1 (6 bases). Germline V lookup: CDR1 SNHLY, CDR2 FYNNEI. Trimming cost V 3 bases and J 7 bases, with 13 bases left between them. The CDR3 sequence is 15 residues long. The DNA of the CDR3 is TGTGCCAGCAGTGATCCCGGGACAAGAAATTCACCCCTCCACTTT. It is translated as CASSDPGTRNSPLHF.

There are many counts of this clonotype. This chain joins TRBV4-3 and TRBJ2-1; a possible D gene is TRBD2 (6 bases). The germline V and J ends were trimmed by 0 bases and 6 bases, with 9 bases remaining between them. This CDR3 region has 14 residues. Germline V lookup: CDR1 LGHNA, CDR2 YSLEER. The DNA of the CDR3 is TGCGCCAGCAGCCAAGACGCAGCGGGCAATGAGCAGTTCTTC. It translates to CASSQDAAGNEQFF.

The CDR3 DNA follows: TGCAGTGCTAGAGATTTGGCAGATAACTATGGCTACACCTTC. Amino acid sequence: CSARDLADNYGYTF. The V and J genes are TRBV20-1 and TRBJ1-2; the D is unclear. The CDR3 length is 14 residues. The germline V gene encodes CDR1 DFQATT and CDR2 SNEGSKA (reference sequence). Trimming left V 0 bases short and J 1 base short, with 9 bases between.

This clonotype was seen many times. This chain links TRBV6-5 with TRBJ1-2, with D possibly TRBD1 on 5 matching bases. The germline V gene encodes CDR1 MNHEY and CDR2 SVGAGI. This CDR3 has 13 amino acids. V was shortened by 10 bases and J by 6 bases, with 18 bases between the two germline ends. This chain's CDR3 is CATYVGGEDGYTF. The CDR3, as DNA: TGTGCCACCTATGTAGGAGGGGAGGATGGCTACACCTTC.

The CDR3 coding sequence is TGTGCCAGCTCCCAACAGGGGACCCACGAGCAGTACTTC. Translated, it gives CASSQQGTHEQYF. The chain links TRBV18 to TRBJ2-7, with 7 nucleotides matching TRBD1. V dropped 6 bases and J dropped 5; count of bases not matched to a gene: 7. Germline V gene sequence: CDR1 KGHSH, CDR2 LQKENI. CDR3 length: 13 residues.

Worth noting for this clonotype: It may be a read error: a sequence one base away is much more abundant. In DNA form, the CDR3 reads TGTGCCAGCAGTCACCTAGCGGGATCTGGCAATGAGCAGTACTTC. It translates to CASSHLAGSGNEQYF. J is TRBJ2-5 and V is TRBV12-3 or TRBV12-4; TRBD2 matches 9 bases. J gave up 11 bases and V 5 bases, and 15 bases lay outside the gene matches. This CDR3 is 15 amino acids long.

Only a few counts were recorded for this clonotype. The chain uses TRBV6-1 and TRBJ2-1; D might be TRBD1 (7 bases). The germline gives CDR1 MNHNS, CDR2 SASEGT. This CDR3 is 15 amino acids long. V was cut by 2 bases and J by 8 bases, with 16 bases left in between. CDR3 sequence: CASSERQGLRDEQFF. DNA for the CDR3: TGTGCCAGCAGTGAACGACAGGGACTTCGGGATGAGCAGTTCTTC.

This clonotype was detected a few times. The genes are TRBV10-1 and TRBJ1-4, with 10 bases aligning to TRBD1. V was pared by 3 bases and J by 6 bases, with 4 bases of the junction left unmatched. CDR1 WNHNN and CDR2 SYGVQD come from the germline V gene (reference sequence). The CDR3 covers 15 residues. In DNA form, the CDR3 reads TGCGCCAGCAGTGATGGCGGGACAGGGGATGAAAAACTGTTTTTT. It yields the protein CASSDGGTGDEKLFF.

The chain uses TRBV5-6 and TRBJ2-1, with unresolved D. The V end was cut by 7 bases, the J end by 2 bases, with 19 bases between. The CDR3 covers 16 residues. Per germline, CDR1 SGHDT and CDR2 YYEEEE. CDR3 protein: CASHFRLDQTYNEQFF. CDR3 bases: TGTGCCAGCCATTTCAGGCTCGACCAAACCTACAATGAGCAGTTCTTC.

Here the CDR3 DNA reads TGTGCCAGCAGGGGGACTAGCGGGAATAATGAGCAGTACTTC. It translates to CASRGTSGNNEQYF. The chain has TRBV28 and TRBJ2-5; 13 bases are a match to TRBD2. The CDR3 contains 14 residues. Germline V gives CDR1 MDHEN, CDR2 SYDVKM. Trimming cost V 6 bases and J 11 bases; bases outside gene matches: 9.

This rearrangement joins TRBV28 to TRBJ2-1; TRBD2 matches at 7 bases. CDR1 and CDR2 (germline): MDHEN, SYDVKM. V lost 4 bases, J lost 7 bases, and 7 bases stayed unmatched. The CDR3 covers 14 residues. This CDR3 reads CASSYAGTNNEQFF. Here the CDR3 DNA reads TGTGCCAGCAGTTACGCCGGGACTAATAATGAGCAGTTCTTC.

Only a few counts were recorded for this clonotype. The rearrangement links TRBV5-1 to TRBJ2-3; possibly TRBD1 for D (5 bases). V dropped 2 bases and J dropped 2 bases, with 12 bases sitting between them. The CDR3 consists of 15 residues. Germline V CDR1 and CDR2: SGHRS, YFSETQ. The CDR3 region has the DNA TGCGCCAGCAGCTTCCAGGACACCTCCACAGATACGCAGTATTTT. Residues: CASSFQDTSTDTQYF.

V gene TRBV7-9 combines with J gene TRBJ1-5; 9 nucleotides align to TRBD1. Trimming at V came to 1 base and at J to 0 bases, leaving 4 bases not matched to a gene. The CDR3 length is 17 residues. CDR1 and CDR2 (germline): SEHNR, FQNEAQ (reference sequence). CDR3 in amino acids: CASSLGKTGGSNQPQHF. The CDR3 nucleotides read TGTGCCAGCAGCTTAGGAAAGACAGGGGGTAGCAATCAGCCCCAGCATTTT.

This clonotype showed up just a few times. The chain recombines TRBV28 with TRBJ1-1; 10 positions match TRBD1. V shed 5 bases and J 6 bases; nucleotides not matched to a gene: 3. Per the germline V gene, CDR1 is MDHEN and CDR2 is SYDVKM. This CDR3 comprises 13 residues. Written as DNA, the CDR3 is TGTGCCAGCAGTCTTGGGACAGGGGCTGAAGCTTTCTTT. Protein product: CASSLGTGAEAFF.

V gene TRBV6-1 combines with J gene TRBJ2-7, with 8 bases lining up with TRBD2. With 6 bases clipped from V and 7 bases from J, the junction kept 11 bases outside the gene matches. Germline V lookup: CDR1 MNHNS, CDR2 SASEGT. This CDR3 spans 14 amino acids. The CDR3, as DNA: TGTGCCAGCAGGGGACTAGGTATAGACTATGAGCAGTACTTC. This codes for CASRGLGIDYEQYF.

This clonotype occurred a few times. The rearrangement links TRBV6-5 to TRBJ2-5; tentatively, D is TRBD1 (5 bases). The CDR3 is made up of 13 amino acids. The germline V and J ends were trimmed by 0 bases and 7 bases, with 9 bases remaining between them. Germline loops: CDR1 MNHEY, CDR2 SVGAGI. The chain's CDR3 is CASSYSQGGTQYF. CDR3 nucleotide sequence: TGTGCCAGCAGTTACTCGCAGGGCGGGACCCAGTACTTC.

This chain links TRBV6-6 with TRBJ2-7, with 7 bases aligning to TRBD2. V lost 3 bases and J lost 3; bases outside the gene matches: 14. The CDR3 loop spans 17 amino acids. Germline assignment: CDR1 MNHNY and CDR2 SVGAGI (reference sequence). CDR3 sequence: CASSYERAGVSGYEQYF. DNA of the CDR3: TGTGCCAGCAGTTATGAGCGGGCGGGAGTAAGCGGCTACGAGCAGTACTTC.

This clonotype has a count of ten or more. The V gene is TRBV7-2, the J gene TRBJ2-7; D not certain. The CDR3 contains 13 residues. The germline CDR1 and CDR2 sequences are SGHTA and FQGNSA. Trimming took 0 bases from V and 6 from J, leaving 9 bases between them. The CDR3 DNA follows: TGTGCCAGCAGCTTAGCCCGCTCAGCCGAGCAGTACTTC. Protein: CASSLARSAEQYF.

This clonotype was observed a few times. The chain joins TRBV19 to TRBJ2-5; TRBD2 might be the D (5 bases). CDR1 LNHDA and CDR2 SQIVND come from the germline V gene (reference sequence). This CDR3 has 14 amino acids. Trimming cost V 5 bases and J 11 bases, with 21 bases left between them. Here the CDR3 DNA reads TGTGCCAGTAGTCCGCCCCAACTTGAGCGCGGGCAGTACTTC. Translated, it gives CASSPPQLERGQYF.

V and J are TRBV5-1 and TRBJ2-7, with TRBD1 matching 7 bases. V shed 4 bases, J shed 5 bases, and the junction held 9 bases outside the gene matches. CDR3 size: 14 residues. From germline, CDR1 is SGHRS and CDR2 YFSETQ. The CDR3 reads CASSAGTEYNEQYF. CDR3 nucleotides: TGCGCCAGCAGCGCCGGGACAGAGTATAACGAGCAGTACTTC. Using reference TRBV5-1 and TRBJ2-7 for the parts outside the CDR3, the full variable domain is KAGVTQTPRYLIKTRGQQVTLSCSPISGHRSVSWYQQTPGQGLQFLFEYFSETQRNKGNFPGRFSGRQFSNSRSEMNVSTLELGDSALYLCASSAGTEYNEQYFGPGTRLTVT.

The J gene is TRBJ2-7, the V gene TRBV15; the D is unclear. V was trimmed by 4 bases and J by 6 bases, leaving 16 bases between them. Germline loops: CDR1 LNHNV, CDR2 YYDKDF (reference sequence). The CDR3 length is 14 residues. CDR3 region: CATSISRVVGEQYF. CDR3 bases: TGTGCCACCAGCATTTCCCGGGTGGTAGGCGAGCAGTACTTC.

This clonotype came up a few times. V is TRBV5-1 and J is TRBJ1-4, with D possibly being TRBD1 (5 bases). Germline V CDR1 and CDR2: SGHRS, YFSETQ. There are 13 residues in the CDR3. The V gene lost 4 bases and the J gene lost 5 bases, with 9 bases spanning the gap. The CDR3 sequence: CASSQRQNEKLFF. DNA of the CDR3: TGCGCCAGCAGCCAGCGACAGAATGAAAAACTGTTTTTT. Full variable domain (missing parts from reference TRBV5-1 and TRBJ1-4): KAGVTQTPRYLIKTRGQQVTLSCSPISGHRSVSWYQQTPGQGLQFLFEYFSETQRNKGNFPGRFSGRQFSNSRSEMNVSTLELGDSALYLCASSQRQNEKLFFGSGTQLSVL.